This note documents a single TCR beta chain sequence. The antigen remains undetermined. This sequence may be a read error, since a much larger clone differs from it by one base. The data belong to a study of human T cells and chemical hapten exposure. Looking at the study overall: Per-sample variation in TCR yield stemmed mainly from small pooled library volume differences.

The library tagged each cDNA molecule with unique molecular identifiers. Source study methods: A typical sample had 95,638 TCRs, with about 23,224 to 700,000 overall. TCRdb processed the reads anew with MiXCR; each CDR3 protein has one entry. What appears here as the V and J calls and clone size reflects TCRdb's work, not the paper's. The sample yields about 120,000 distinct CDR3 sequences, 8.5% to 9% seen once. Trimming shortened V by 6 bases and J by 4 bases, and 17 bases separated the two germline ends. CDR1 and CDR2 from the germline V gene are SNHLY and FYNNEI. The CDR3 contains 15 residues. Study-wide findings and caveats: Among TCRs, those above 1 in 1000 frequency were unaffected by DPC sensitization.

RNA extraction used unfractionated whole blood as the source of total RNA. J is TRBJ2-3 and V is TRBV2; the D gene is possibly TRBD2 (5 bases). Sequenced input: whole blood. The clonotype comes from a human donor in good health. Some clones in this sample may be carry-over from other donors' samples. CDR3 sequence: CASSGKRLSADTQYF. CDR3 nucleotides: TGTGCCAGCAGCGGGAAGCGTCTTAGCGCAGATACGCAGTATTTT. Variable domain in full (rest from reference TRBV2 and TRBJ2-3): EPEVTQTPSHQVTQMGQEVILRCVPISNHLYFYWYRQILGQKVEFLVSFYNNEISEKSEIFDDQFSVERPDGSNFTLKIRSTKLEDSAMYFCASSGKRLSADTQYFGPGTRLTVL.